The subject of this entry is one T cell receptor beta chain. Its antigen is unknown. The PCR ran on 60 Vbeta and 13 Jbeta primers. Profiling relied on immunoSEQ multiplex PCR, and the TCRdb table lists in-frame clones only, not all of them. The sample lists some 130,000 clones, 83% occurring once. The source of the sample is a study of cytomegalovirus exposure and HLA in healthy donors. The study's findings and limits: An analysis that was carried out later associated 16,951 TCR beta sequences with HLA alleles at 0.05 false discovery rate.

CDR3 length: 11 amino acids. Germline values: CDR1 SGHDT, CDR2 YYEEEE. The origin of this receptor is a girl aged 2-10 years in good health and CMV-seronegative. Sequencing was performed on PBMCs. V and J are TRBV5-6 and TRBJ2-5; D gene ambiguous. The J call may be in error: the DNA end matches TRBJ2-7 better. The CDR3 nucleotides read TGTGCCAGCAGCTTCTCCTACGAGCAGTACTTC. Its protein is CASSFSYEQYF.